This T cell receptor (beta chain) was profiled in a study of T cells in Graves' hyperthyroidism and ophthalmopathy. The table lists this clonotype with a few counts. Antigen: not known. Broader study findings: Peripheral blood also featured most of the thyroid clonotypes expanded above 0.001.

Using RNA transcripts as the source, TCR beta CDR3 regions were amplified. First-round RT-PCR with HTBI primers amplified the TCR CDR3 region. TCRdb re-called the multiplex PCR reads through MiXCR, storing one row per CDR3 protein. The data contain about 410,000 distinct CDR3 sequences, approximately 15% of them singletons. It was uncontrolled infection, other autoimmune disease, pregnancy or lactation that excluded patients. The CDR3 extends over 15 amino acids. The junction had 6 bases not matched to a gene; V was cut back by 4 bases and J by 5 bases. Germline V CDR1 and CDR2: KGHDR, SFDVKD. This sequence joins TRBV24-1 and TRBJ2-3; 9 nucleotides line up with TRBD1. The clonotype comes from a man aged 18-30 years with Graves' ophthalmopathy. The source material was blood. The CDR3 DNA is TGTGCCACCAGTGAAACAGGGGGCTTGGGAGATACGCAGTATTTT. Amino acid sequence: CATSETGGLGDTQYF.